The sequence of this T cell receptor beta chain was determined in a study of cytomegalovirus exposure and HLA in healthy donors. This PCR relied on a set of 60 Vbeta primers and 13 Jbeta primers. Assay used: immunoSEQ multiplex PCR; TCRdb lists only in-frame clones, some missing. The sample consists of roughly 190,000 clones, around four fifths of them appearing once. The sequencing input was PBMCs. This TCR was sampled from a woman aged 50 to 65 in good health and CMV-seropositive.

The CDR3, as DNA: TGTGCCAGCAGTGCCACTAGCGGACTTTACAATGAGCAGTTCTTC. Its translation is CASSATSGLYNEQFF. The chain has TRBV7-7 and TRBJ2-1; 8 bases match TRBD2. This CDR3 spans 15 amino acids. Germline V gene sequence: CDR1 SSHAT, CDR2 FNYEAQ (reference sequence). J lost 4 bases, V lost 6 bases, and 8 bases had no gene match. Using reference TRBV7-7 and TRBJ2-1 for the parts outside the CDR3, the full variable domain is GAGVSQSPRYKVTKRGQDVTLRCDPISSHATLYWYQQALGQGPEFLTYFNYEAQPDKSGLPSDRFSAERPEGSISTLTIQRTEQRDSAMYRCASSATSGLYNEQFFGPGTRLTVL.